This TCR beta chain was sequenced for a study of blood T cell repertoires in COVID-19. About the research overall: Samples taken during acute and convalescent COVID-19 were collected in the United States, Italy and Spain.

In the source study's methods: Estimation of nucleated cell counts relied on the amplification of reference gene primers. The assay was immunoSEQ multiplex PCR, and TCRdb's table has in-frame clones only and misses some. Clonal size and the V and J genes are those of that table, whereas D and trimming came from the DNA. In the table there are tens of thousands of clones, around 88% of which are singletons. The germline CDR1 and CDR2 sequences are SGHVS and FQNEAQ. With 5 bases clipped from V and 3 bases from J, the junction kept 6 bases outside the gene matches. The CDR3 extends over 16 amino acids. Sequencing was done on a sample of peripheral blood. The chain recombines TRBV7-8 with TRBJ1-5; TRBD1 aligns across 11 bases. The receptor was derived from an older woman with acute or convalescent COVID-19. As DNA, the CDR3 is TGTGCCAGCAGCAGGACAGGGGGCGGCCTCAATCAGCCCCAGCATTTT. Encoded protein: CASSRTGGGLNQPQHF.